One sample yielded the 22 T cell receptor beta chains listed below, sequenced in a study of blood T cells in healthy people across ages. Together with a sample-barcoded 5' primer, a J-beta primer mix was included in a second PCR lasting roughly 6 to 12 cycles. TCRdb passed the 5' RACE reads through MiXCR, listing each CDR3 protein once. The profile covers about 1.1 million distinct CDR3 sequences, with less than 45% appearing a single time and about 12% taken by the ten largest. Sequenced material: blood. The source is a young man in good health.

Only a few counts were recorded for this clonotype. The chain uses TRBV20-1 and TRBJ1-6, with unresolved D. CDR3 length: 13 residues. Trimming took off 1 base at V and 2 bases at J, with 3 bases between the two ends. Germline V CDR1 and CDR2: DFQATT, SNEGSKA (reference sequence). The chain's CDR3 is CSARVAYNSPLHF. CDR3 nucleotide sequence: TGCAGTGCTAGAGTTGCCTATAATTCACCCCTCCACTTT.

The chain combines TRBV6-5 with TRBJ1-1; a possible D gene is TRBD1 (5 bases). Trimming took off 4 bases at V and 9 bases at J, with 15 bases between the two ends. The CDR3 is 13 amino acids. The germline V gene has CDR1 MNHEY and CDR2 SVGAGI. The CDR3, as DNA: TGTGCCAGCAGTTTAGCAGGGAGTAAGAAAGCTTTCTTT. It yields the protein CASSLAGSKKAFF.

The chain uses TRBV15 and TRBJ1-1; D remains ambiguous. Germline V gene sequence: CDR1 LNHNV, CDR2 YYDKDF (reference sequence). V was pared by 3 bases and J by 1 base, with 9 bases between. The CDR3 consists of 14 residues. The CDR3 sequence is CATSSPTENTEAFF. DNA for the CDR3: TGTGCCACCAGCAGCCCTACAGAGAACACTGAAGCTTTCTTT.

The V call is TRBV7-2, the J call TRBJ1-5; unclear D gene. Trimming left V 1 base short and J 3 bases short, with 16 bases between. Germline V gene sequence: CDR1 SGHTA, CDR2 FQGNSA. This CDR3 comprises 17 residues. The CDR3 reads CASSLDGVGAPNQPQHF. In DNA, the CDR3 is TGTGCCAGCAGCTTAGACGGGGTGGGAGCCCCCAATCAGCCCCAGCATTTT. Drawing the rest from reference TRBV7-2 and TRBJ1-5, the complete variable domain is GAGVSQSPSNKVTEKGKDVELRCDPISGHTALYWYRQSLGQGLEFLIYFQGNSAPDKSGLPSDRFSAERTGGSVSTLTIQRTQQEDSAVYLCASSLDGVGAPNQPQHFGDGTRLSIL.

The chain carries TRBV5-6 and TRBJ1-1; no clear D gene. V was shortened by 4 bases and J by 5 bases, with 15 bases between the two germline ends. The CDR3 is 14 amino acids. Per the germline V gene, CDR1 is SGHDT and CDR2 is YYEEEE. DNA of the CDR3: TGTGCCAGCAGCCCTCCTAGGGTATCAACTGAAGCTTTCTTT. It specifies CASSPPRVSTEAFF.

The V gene is TRBV7-6, the J gene TRBJ1-1, with a tentative D call TRBD1 (5 bases). Trimming removed 4 bases from V and 0 bases from J, with 18 bases in between. The germline V gene encodes CDR1 SGHVS and CDR2 FNYEAQ. The CDR3 consists of 17 residues. CDR3 DNA sequence: TGTGCCAGCAGCTCCGCTCACTGGGGCGGAGTGAACACTGAAGCTTTCTTT. Its translation: CASSSAHWGGVNTEAFF. Full variable domain (missing parts from reference TRBV7-6 and TRBJ1-1): GAGVSQSPRYKVTKRGQDVALRCDPISGHVSLYWYRQALGQGPEFLTYFNYEAQQDKSGLPNDRFSAERPEGSISTLTIQRTEQRDSAMYRCASSSAHWGGVNTEAFFGQGTRLTVV.

The J gene is TRBJ1-1, the V gene TRBV6-5, with unresolved D. The CDR3 totals 13 residues. The germline V gene encodes CDR1 MNHEY and CDR2 SVGAGI. Trimming took off 6 bases at V and 0 bases at J, with 8 bases between the two ends. The CDR3 sequence is CASRINLNTEAFF. CDR3 DNA: TGTGCCAGCAGGATAAACTTGAACACTGAAGCTTTCTTT.

This clonotype came up a few times. The rearrangement uses TRBV7-2 and TRBJ2-3, with unresolved D. Germline V lookup: CDR1 SGHTA, CDR2 FQGNSA. Trimming removed 4 bases at V and 10 bases at J, with 12 bases between. The CDR3 contains 12 residues. The CDR3 loop is CASSSSLHAQYF. In DNA form, the CDR3 reads TGTGCCAGCAGCTCTTCCTTGCATGCGCAGTATTTT.

The V and J genes are TRBV2 and TRBJ1-3; D may be TRBD1 (5 bases). The CDR3 runs 14 residues. From germline, CDR1 is SNHLY and CDR2 FYNNEI. Trimming removed 7 bases from V and 0 bases from J, with 10 bases in between. The CDR3: CASTDSTSGNTIYF. Written as DNA, the CDR3 is TGTGCCAGCACCGACAGCACCTCTGGAAACACCATATATTTT.

This clonotype was picked up a small number of times. The rearrangement joins TRBV20-1 to TRBJ1-1, with D unclear. Trimming took 4 bases from V and 8 from J, leaving 17 bases between them. The CDR3 length is 13 residues. Germline-derived CDR1 and CDR2 are DFQATT and SNEGSKA (reference sequence). The chain's CDR3 is CSAKWGAGTEAFF. The CDR3 region has the DNA TGCAGTGCTAAATGGGGTGCGGGAACCGAAGCTTTCTTT.

Written as DNA, the CDR3 is TGTGCCAGCAGCGTAACGGGGGACTCATCCTTCCAAGAGACCCAGTACTTC. As protein: CASSVTGDSSFQETQYF. The rearrangement uses TRBV9 and TRBJ2-5, with a possible D match to TRBD2 (6 bases). Germline V gene lookup returns CDR1 SGDLS and CDR2 YYNGEE. Deletions cut 1 base from V and 1 base from J, with 17 bases between. The CDR3 has 17 residues. Variable domain in full (rest from reference TRBV9 and TRBJ2-5): DSGVTQTPKHLITATGQRVTLRCSPRSGDLSVYWYQQSLDQGLQFLIQYYNGEERAKGNILERFSAQQFPDLHSELNLSSLELGDSALYFCASSVTGDSSFQETQYFGPGTRLLVL.

This clonotype has more than one count but fewer than ten. The V call is TRBV19, the J call TRBJ1-4; D remains unclear. V gave up 10 bases and J gave up 4 bases, with 16 bases separating them. The CDR3 sequence is 14 residues long. Germline V gene lookup returns CDR1 LNHDA and CDR2 SQIVND (reference sequence). CDR3: CATQGRVGNEKLFF. CDR3 nucleotide sequence: TGTGCCACCCAAGGACGGGTGGGTAATGAAAAACTGTTTTTT. Based on the CDR3 plus reference TRBV19 and TRBJ1-4, the full variable domain is DGGITQSPKYLFRKEGQNVTLSCEQNLNHDAMYWYRQDPGQGLRLIYYSQIVNDFQKGDIAEGYSVSREKKESFPLTVTSAQKNPTAFYLCATQGRVGNEKLFFGSGTQLSVL.

The rearrangement links TRBV10-3 to TRBJ1-6; a possible D gene is TRBD1 (5 bases). The CDR3 spans 16 residues. V dropped 4 bases and J dropped 5 bases, with 15 bases sitting between them. CDR1 ENHRY and CDR2 SYGVKD come from the germline V gene. CDR3 in DNA: TGTGCCATCAGTGGTAGAGCAGGGACTGATAATTCACCCCTCCACTTT. It encodes CAISGRAGTDNSPLHF.

The V and J genes are TRBV7-9 and TRBJ1-5; possible D gene TRBD1, 5 bases. Germline assignment: CDR1 SEHNR and CDR2 FQNEAQ (reference sequence). Trimming shortened V by 1 base and J by 5 bases, and 15 bases separated the two germline ends. The length of the CDR3 is 16 residues. The CDR3 DNA sequence: TGTGCCAGCAGCTTAGATGGGAGGAGGGGTGATCAGCCCCAGCATTTT. Translation: CASSLDGRRGDQPQHF.

This clonotype came up a few times. This chain uses TRBV6-6 with TRBJ1-1; no clear D gene. Germline V gene data show CDR1 as MNHNY and CDR2 as SVGAGI (reference sequence). V lost 4 bases and J 1 base, leaving 10 bases between the germline ends. The CDR3 sequence is 14 residues long. Here the CDR3 DNA reads TGTGCCAGCAGTTCAGGTGAGGAGAACACTGAAGCTTTCTTT. As protein: CASSSGEENTEAFF.

This clonotype was observed a few times. The chain employs TRBV11-2 and TRBJ2-5; D is unclear. CDR3 length: 15 residues. The germline gives CDR1 SGHAT, CDR2 FQNNGV. Trimming left V 5 bases short and J 0 bases short, with 13 bases between. The CDR3 is CASSPPGRNQETQYF. CDR3 DNA: TGTGCCAGCAGCCCCCCCGGACGGAACCAAGAGACCCAGTACTTC.

The chain joins TRBV21-1 to TRBJ1-6; TRBD1, the table's D call, lacks a check against the DNA. TRBV21-1 is termed a pseudogene. The CDR3 consists of 18 residues. CDR3 sequence: CASSKALPDRGLNSPLHF. The CDR3, as DNA: TGTGCCAGCAGCAAAGCGCTCCCGGACAGGGGGCTTAATTCACCCCTCCACTTT.

The chain links TRBV12-5 to TRBJ2-7; D call uncertain. The J call is doubtful: the DNA matches TRBJ2-5 better. CDR1 is LGHNT and CDR2 is FRNRAP in the germline V gene. The CDR3 covers 12 residues. The chain's CDR3 is CASALAPQTQYF. In DNA form, the CDR3 reads TGTGCTAGTGCCCTGGCCCCTCAGACCCAGTACTTC.

The rearrangement links TRBV12-3 or TRBV12-4 to TRBJ2-3; D is possibly TRBD2 (6 bases). CDR3 length: 16 amino acids. Trimming took off 6 bases at V and 4 bases at J, with 20 bases between the two ends. DNA for the CDR3: TGTGCCAGCAGCACCCGGGGGAGTTTGAAAGCAGATACGCAGTATTTT. It specifies CASSTRGSLKADTQYF.

This chain links TRBV25-1 with TRBJ2-1; TRBD2 matches at 14 bases. The CDR3 runs to 16 residues. In germline, CDR1 is MGHDK, CDR2 SYGVNS. V dropped 3 bases and J dropped 5; count of bases not matched to a gene: 3. The CDR3 coding sequence is TGTGCCAGCAGTGAGGGACTAGCGGGGGCGGACAATGAGCAGTTCTTC. Translated, it gives CASSEGLAGADNEQFF. The full variable domain, completed using reference TRBV25-1 and TRBJ2-1, is EADIYQTPRYLVIGTGKKITLECSQTMGHDKMYWYQQDPGMELHLIHYSYGVNSTEKGDLSSESTVSRIRTEHFPLTLESARPSHTSQYLCASSEGLAGADNEQFFGPGTRLTVL.

The chain carries TRBV7-2 and TRBJ2-7; 7 nucleotides match TRBD1. The V segment lost 5 bases and the J segment 3 bases; nucleotides outside the gene matches: 7. The V gene's germline CDR1 is SGHTA and CDR2 FQGNSA. The CDR3 sequence is 14 residues long. CDR3 protein: CASSHRDRNYEQYF. The CDR3 nucleotides are TGTGCCAGCAGCCACCGGGACAGAAACTACGAGCAGTACTTC.

In its sample, this clonotype was seen a few times. This chain uses TRBV19 with TRBJ2-7; 10 positions agree with TRBD1. After removal of 6 bases from V and 6 bases from J, the junction contained 5 bases not matched to a gene. Germline V gene data show CDR1 as LNHDA and CDR2 as SQIVND (reference sequence). This CDR3 has 13 amino acids. CDR3 sequence (DNA): TGTGCCAGTAGCTGGGACAGGGGAGGCGAGCAGTACTTC. Its translation: CASSWDRGGEQYF. The full variable domain, in which reference TRBV19 and TRBJ2-7 provide the parts outside the CDR3, is DGGITQSPKYLFRKEGQNVTLSCEQNLNHDAMYWYRQDPGQGLRLIYYSQIVNDFQKGDIAEGYSVSREKKESFPLTVTSAQKNPTAFYLCASSWDRGGEQYFGPGTRLTVT.